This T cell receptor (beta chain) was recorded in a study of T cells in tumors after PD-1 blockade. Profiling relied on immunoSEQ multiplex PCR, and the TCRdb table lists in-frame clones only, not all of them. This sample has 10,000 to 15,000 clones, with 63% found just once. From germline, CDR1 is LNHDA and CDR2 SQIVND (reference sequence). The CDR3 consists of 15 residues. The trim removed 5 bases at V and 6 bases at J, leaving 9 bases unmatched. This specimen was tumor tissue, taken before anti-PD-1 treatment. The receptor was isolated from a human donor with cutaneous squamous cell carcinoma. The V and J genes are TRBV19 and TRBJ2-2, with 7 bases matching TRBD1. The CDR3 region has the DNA TGTGCCAGTAGTGGTCGACAGGGTTTTGCCGGGGAGCTGTTTTTT. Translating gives CASSGRQGFAGELFF.